This is a list of T cell receptor beta chains from one sample in a study of technical replicates of blood from a few donors. This table comes from immunoSEQ multiplex PCR, and its TCRdb copy is limited to in-frame clones, with some not included. The sample has tens of thousands of clones; over 80% are singletons. The sample consisted of T cells isolated from PBMCs. These receptors were obtained from a human donor in good health. Each CDR3 is given with its conserved first and last residue. D genes are given only for firm matches. Where a row states a size, it is once, few, many or the class of an expanded clone; other rows omit it.

v_gene,abundance,j_gene,d_gene,CDR3nt,CDR3aa
TRBV4-2,.,TRBJ2-1,TRBD2,TGTGCCAGCAGCCAAGCCCTCTTGCTAGCGGGAGACAATGAGCAGTTCTTC,CASSQALLLAGDNEQFF
TRBV13,once,TRBJ1-1,TRBD1,TGTGCCAGCAGCTACAGGGGGGGAGGCACTGAAGCTTTCTTT,CASSYRGGGTEAFF
TRBV29-1,.,TRBJ1-2,.,TGCAGCGTTGAAAACAGAGGGAACGGCTACACCTTC,CSVENRGNGYTF
TRBV7-3,.,TRBJ1-2,TRBD1,TGTGCCAGCAGCCCCGAGAGGACAGGGGGCTATGGCTACACCTTC,CASSPERTGGYGYTF
TRBV2,medium-sized,TRBJ2-1,.,TGTGCCAGCAGTGTGACTTCCTACAATGAGCAGTTCTTC,CASSVTSYNEQFF
TRBV11-3,.,TRBJ2-5,.,TGTGCCAGCAGCTTAGACGCAGGGGAGGGAGAGACCCAGTACTTC,CASSLDAGEGETQYF
TRBV12-5,.,TRBJ2-6,TRBD1,TGTGCTAGTGGTTGGAAACCGGGACAGGGTTCCTCTGGGGCCAACGTCCTGACTTTC,CASGWKPGQGSSGANVLTF
TRBV5-1,.,TRBJ1-2,TRBD1,TGCGCCAGCACCATAGGGACAGATTCCTATGGCTACACCTTC,CASTIGTDSYGYTF
TRBV2,.,TRBJ2-1,TRBD2,TGTGCCAGCAGTGTCCTAGCGGGAGCAGGTTATGAGCAGTTCTTC,CASSVLAGAGYEQFF
TRBV7-8,few,TRBJ1-5,.,TGTGCCAGCAGCTTAGAATCCAGATATAGCAATCAGCCCCAGCATTTT,CASSLESRYSNQPQHF
TRBV29-1,.,TRBJ1-2,TRBD1,TGCAGCGTTGAAGAGACAGGGATTTACTATGGCTACACCTTC,CSVEETGIYYGYTF
TRBV4-1,.,TRBJ2-3,TRBD2,TGCGCCAGCAGCCCGAGGGGGACTAGCGGGAGGACCGATACGCAGTATTTT,CASSPRGTSGRTDTQYF
TRBV9,.,TRBJ2-7,.,TGTGCCAGCAGCCCGGGGGGCTGGCAGTACTTC,CASSPGGWQYF
TRBV19,.,TRBJ2-7,TRBD1,TGTGCCAGTAGTATAGGTGGGGACAGCTCCTACGAGCAGTACTTC,CASSIGGDSSYEQYF
TRBV2,.,TRBJ2-7,.,TGTGCCAGCAGTGAACTGGGAGCCGAGCAGTACTTC,CASSELGAEQYF
TRBV7-8,.,TRBJ2-7,TRBD1,TGTGCCAGCAGCTCGGACAGGGGGTACGAGCAGTACTTC,CASSSDRGYEQYF
TRBV5-1,.,TRBJ1-5,TRBD1,TGCGCCAGCAGCTTGGGACAGGGCCCGAATAGCAATCAGCCCCAGCATTTT,CASSLGQGPNSNQPQHF
TRBV28,.,TRBJ1-1,.,TGTGCCAGCAGTCCCTCAGGGTACACTGAAGCTTTCTTT,CASSPSGYTEAFF
TRBV9,.,TRBJ2-1,TRBD2,TGTGCCAGCAGCGTAGGTGCTAGCGGTTACAATGAGCAGTTCTTC,CASSVGASGYNEQFF
TRBV9,.,TRBJ2-7,TRBD2,TGTGCCAGCAGCTCACGGGGGGGTCGCGAGCAGTACTTC,CASSSRGGREQYF
TRBV2,.,TRBJ2-1,TRBD2,TGTGCCAGCAGGCTTACTAGCGTGGGGGTCGATGAGCAGTTCTTC,CASRLTSVGVDEQFF
TRBV13,.,TRBJ2-5,TRBD2,TGTGCCAGCAGCTTGGCAGCGGGAGAAGAGACCCAGTACTTC,CASSLAAGEETQYF
TRBV9,.,TRBJ2-2,TRBD1,TGTGCCAGCAGCGCAGACAGGGGGCTCACCGGGGAGCTGTTTTTT,CASSADRGLTGELFF
TRBV11-2,.,TRBJ2-7,.,TGTGCCAGCAGCTTTAGTCTTTACTACGAGCAGTACTTC,CASSFSLYYEQYF
TRBV7-2,.,TRBJ2-1,.,TGTGCCAGCGGCCTTGTGGGGGCTGTTGAGCAGTTCTTC,CASGLVGAVEQFF
TRBV5-1,.,TRBJ1-1,.,TGCGCCAGCAGCCCGATAACGGGTGTCTACACTGAAGCTTTCTTT,CASSPITGVYTEAFF
TRBV30,.,TRBJ2-2,.,TGTGCCTGGAACACAGGCCCGGTAGGGCTGTTTTTT,CAWNTGPVGLFF
TRBV5-4,few,TRBJ1-1,.,TGTGCCAGCAGCTTAGGAACAGGCACTGAAGCTTTCTTT,CASSLGTGTEAFF
TRBV6-5,.,TRBJ1-1,.,TGTGCCAGCAGTTTGGGCAGCCCGTCTTCTTACACTGAAGCTTTCTTT,CASSLGSPSSYTEAFF
TRBV28,.,TRBJ2-3,TRBD2,TGTGCCAGCAGTTTAGCGGGAGGATTAGATACGCAGTATTTT,CASSLAGGLDTQYF
TRBV7-7,.,TRBJ2-7,TRBD2,TGTGCTAGCAGCCGTGGGACTAGCGGAGCCTACGAGCAGTACTTC,CASSRGTSGAYEQYF
TRBV10-2,.,TRBJ2-1,TRBD2,TGCGCCAGCAGTGAAGGCGGGGGCAATGAGCAGTTCTTC,CASSEGGGNEQFF
TRBV4-2,.,TRBJ1-4,.,TGTGCCAGCAGCCAAGCGCCCCGGGGGGAAAAACTGTTTTTT,CASSQAPRGEKLFF